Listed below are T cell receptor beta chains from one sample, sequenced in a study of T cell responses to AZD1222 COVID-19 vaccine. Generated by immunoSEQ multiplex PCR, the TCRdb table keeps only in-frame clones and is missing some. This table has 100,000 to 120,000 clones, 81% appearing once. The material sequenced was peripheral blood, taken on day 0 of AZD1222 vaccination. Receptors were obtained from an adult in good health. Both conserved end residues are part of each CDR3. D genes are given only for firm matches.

cdr3_aa: CASSEAQGRRHNEQFF; d_call: NA; v_call: TRBV6-1
cdr3_aa: CASSWGGRAEAFF; d_call: NA; v_call: TRBV7-2
cdr3_aa: CASTLADYGYTF; d_call: NA; v_call: TRBV7-9
cdr3_aa: CASSLLQTGELFF; d_call: NA; v_call: TRBV18
cdr3_aa: CASTLDGGTNTGELFF; d_call: NA; v_call: TRBV19
cdr3_aa: CASSLITGGSGELFF; d_call: TRBD1; v_call: TRBV5-1
cdr3_aa: CAWISGRGTEAFF; d_call: NA; v_call: TRBV30
cdr3_aa: CASSLSYEQYF; d_call: NA; v_call: TRBV7-2
cdr3_aa: CSAGTDLSQAFF; d_call: TRBD1; v_call: TRBV29-1
cdr3_aa: CASSYGARDTLPYGYTF; d_call: NA; v_call: TRBV7-9
cdr3_aa: CASSRGSATEAFF; d_call: NA; v_call: TRBV7-3
cdr3_aa: CASSQIFSGRGGFQETQYF; d_call: TRBD2; v_call: TRBV4-1
cdr3_aa: CASSRTAGYGYTF; d_call: NA; v_call: TRBV12-3/TRBV12-4
cdr3_aa: CASSYGGNTEAFF; d_call: NA; v_call: TRBV6-5
cdr3_aa: CASSLVGSPGGNTIYF; d_call: NA; v_call: TRBV7-2
cdr3_aa: CASSEVHGLQQYF; d_call: NA; v_call: TRBV2
cdr3_aa: CASSIGQGAKNIQYF; d_call: TRBD1; v_call: TRBV5-1
cdr3_aa: CASSRQGNYGYTF; d_call: TRBD1; v_call: TRBV6-5
cdr3_aa: CAWSVGSGNQPQHF; d_call: NA; v_call: TRBV30
cdr3_aa: CASSQSGLSSYNEQFF; d_call: NA; v_call: TRBV23-1
cdr3_aa: CASINRGGVGSPLHF; d_call: NA; v_call: TRBV2
cdr3_aa: CASSMGRGVVDEQYF; d_call: NA; v_call: TRBV19
cdr3_aa: CASSIARSNNEQFF; d_call: NA; v_call: TRBV19
cdr3_aa: CASSKSGTNLNTEAFF; d_call: NA; v_call: TRBV5-4
cdr3_aa: CASRGPGDYGYTF; d_call: NA; v_call: TRBV19
cdr3_aa: CASSWTGEKLFF; d_call: TRBD1; v_call: TRBV5-5
cdr3_aa: CASSQVRSGEQYF; d_call: NA; v_call: TRBV14
cdr3_aa: CASSLVQGRSEQYF; d_call: NA; v_call: TRBV11-2
cdr3_aa: CASSLGDGRYEQFF; d_call: TRBD2; v_call: TRBV5-8